The 14 T cell receptor beta chains given below trace back to one sample, sequenced in a study of OX40 agonist ivuxolimab in advanced cancers. Generated by immunoSEQ multiplex PCR, the TCRdb table keeps only in-frame clones and is missing some. The sample consists of around 100,000 clones, around 87% of them appearing once. This material consisted of CD4+ or CD8+ T cells sorted from blood, taken in a trial of the OX40 agonist ivuxolimab. The receptors here all came from an adult with an advanced solid tumor such as melanoma, head and neck, liver or kidney cancer.

CDR3 amino acids: CASSNSGTSGRGDEQFF. In nucleotides, the CDR3 is TGTGCCAGTAGTAACTCCGGGACTAGCGGGAGAGGGGATGAGCAGTTCTTC. The chain is built from TRBV19 and TRBJ2-1; 14 bases line up with TRBD2. This CDR3 has 17 residues. Germline CDR1 reads LNHDA; CDR2 reads SQIVND (reference sequence). V shed 4 bases, J shed 8 bases, and the junction held 10 bases outside the gene matches.

This clone showed up just once. This chain links TRBV6-1 with TRBJ1-2; no firm D call. The V end lost 5 bases, the J end lost 8 bases, and 18 bases lay between the germline ends. Germline assignment: CDR1 MNHNS and CDR2 SASEGT. CDR3 length: 14 amino acids. The DNA of the CDR3 is TGTGCCAGCAGTCAAACAATTGGTCGCCGGGGCTACACCTTC. It codes for CASSQTIGRRGYTF.

This clone was found once. The chain links TRBV7-9 to TRBJ2-5; 7 bases fit TRBD1. Germline V CDR1 and CDR2: SEHNR, FQNEAQ (reference sequence). The CDR3 runs to 14 residues. V lost 5 bases to trimming and J lost 2 bases; unmatched junction nucleotides: 5. The CDR3 loop reads CASSPGQVQETQYF. CDR3 sequence (DNA): TGTGCCAGCAGCCCCGGACAGGTTCAAGAGACCCAGTACTTC.

V and J are TRBV2 and TRBJ2-5; 8 bases are shared with TRBD2. Germline V gene sequence: CDR1 SNHLY, CDR2 FYNNEI. V lost 2 bases and J lost 0; bases outside the gene matches: 11. The length of the CDR3 is 18 residues. CDR3 in amino acids: CASSELRGTGGYQETQYF. Written as DNA, the CDR3 is TGTGCCAGCAGTGAACTTCGCGGAACGGGGGGGTACCAAGAGACCCAGTACTTC.

Written as DNA, the CDR3 is TGTGCCAGCAGTTCAGGGACCCTGAACACCGGGGAGCTGTTTTTT. Protein product: CASSSGTLNTGELFF. The chain combines TRBV27 with TRBJ2-2; D is perhaps TRBD1 or TRBD2 (5 bases each). The CDR3 runs 15 residues. V lost 4 bases to trimming and J lost 1 base, with 10 bases between them. In germline, CDR1 is MNHEY, CDR2 SMNVEV (reference sequence).

The V gene is TRBV15, the J gene TRBJ1-2, with TRBD1 matching 8 bases. The CDR3 has 14 residues. Germline CDR1 and CDR2: LNHNV and YYDKDF (reference sequence). The trim removed 3 bases at V and 4 bases at J, leaving 4 bases unmatched. CDR3 in DNA: TGTGCCACCAGCAGCGGACAGGGTTTCTATGGCTACACCTTC. Encoded protein: CATSSGQGFYGYTF.

The V gene is TRBV5-4, the J gene TRBJ2-1, with 7 bases fitting TRBD1. The CDR3 covers 16 residues. With V trimmed by 4 bases and J by 4 bases, 11 bases remained unmatched. CDR1 is SGHNT and CDR2 is YYREEE in the germline V gene (reference sequence). The CDR3 loop is CASSPTTRGRYNEQFF. CDR3 sequence (DNA): TGTGCCAGCAGCCCAACCACCAGGGGGAGATACAATGAGCAGTTCTTC.

The rearrangement joins TRBV9 to TRBJ2-7, with a tentative D call TRBD1 (5 bases). Deletions cut 3 bases from V and 0 bases from J, with 13 bases between. Germline CDR1 reads SGDLS; CDR2 reads YYNGEE. The CDR3 consists of 15 residues. CDR3 protein: CASSEGLMGSYEQYF. CDR3 DNA sequence: TGTGCCAGCAGCGAGGGGTTGATGGGCTCCTACGAGCAGTACTTC.

The chain is built from TRBV19 and TRBJ2-3; 9 nucleotides match TRBD1. The CDR3 is made up of 15 amino acids. The trim removed 2 bases at V and 5 bases at J, leaving 5 bases unmatched. Per the germline V gene, CDR1 is LNHDA and CDR2 is SQIVND (reference sequence). For the CDR3, the DNA is TGTGCCAGTAGTATATGGGACAGGGCAATAGATACGCAGTATTTT. Protein product: CASSIWDRAIDTQYF.

V usage is TRBV19 and J usage is TRBJ2-3; 9 bases fit TRBD2. This CDR3 region has 16 residues. V trimming: 4 bases; J trimming: 7 bases; junction bases outside the gene matches: 12. Germline loops: CDR1 LNHDA, CDR2 SQIVND (reference sequence). The CDR3 nucleotides are TGTGCCAGTAGTAGTGGGCGGGGGGGCCTGACATATACGCAGTATTTT. Its translation: CASSSGRGGLTYTQYF.

The V gene is TRBV6-1, the J gene TRBJ1-4; 9 nucleotides agree with TRBD1. The germline V gene encodes CDR1 MNHNS and CDR2 SASEGT. The junction had 4 bases not matched to a gene; V was cut back by 6 bases and J by 5 bases. CDR3 length equals 14 residues. In nucleotides, the CDR3 is TGTGCCAGCAGGGACAGGGGCGGGAATGAAAAACTGTTTTTT. Its protein product is CASRDRGGNEKLFF.

The chain combines TRBV19 with TRBJ2-7; 7 bases map to TRBD2. The germline gives CDR1 LNHDA, CDR2 SQIVND (reference sequence). The CDR3 sequence is 12 residues long. The V segment lost 10 bases and the J segment 6 bases; nucleotides outside the gene matches: 9. The CDR3 bases are TGTGCCACCCTAGCGGACCCCGGCGAGCAGTACTTC. Amino acids: CATLADPGEQYF.

This clone appeared once. The gene calls are TRBV13 and TRBJ1-3, with no clear D. Between the trimmed V and J ends, which lost 2 bases and 2 bases, there was a span of 7 bases. Germline V gene data show CDR1 as PRHDT and CDR2 as FYEKMQ (reference sequence). The CDR3 is 14 amino acids. The CDR3 bases are TGTGCCAGCAGCTTACGGGTAGCTGGAAACACCATATATTTT. This gives the protein CASSLRVAGNTIYF.

J is TRBJ2-7 and V is TRBV2; possibly TRBD2 for D (6 bases). Trimming removed 5 bases at V and 5 bases at J, with 19 bases between. Germline assignment: CDR1 SNHLY and CDR2 FYNNEI. This CDR3 has 15 amino acids. The CDR3 here is CASSSLSGTPNEQYF. DNA of the CDR3: TGTGCCAGCAGTTCCTTATCCGGGACTCCCAACGAGCAGTACTTC.